Sequencing of this T cell receptor beta chain was carried out in a study of vaccination effects on CD4 cells after COVID-19. Pools of viral peptides were used by the ViraFEST assay to expand antigen-specific CD4+ T cells ahead of sequencing. Between days 9 and 11 of culture, CD4+ T cells were separated out. Each participant was administered two doses of either the BNT162b2 or the mRNA-1273 vaccine. Wells each received under 2.5 million PBMC, cultured with approximately 10 IU/ml IL-2 and about 10 ug/ml peptides. This CDR3 contains 14 residues. V was trimmed by 5 bases and J by 3 bases, leaving 13 bases between them. The germline V gene encodes CDR1 LGHNT and CDR2 FRNRAP. Regarding the study as a whole: Among infection- and vaccine-induced clones, marked clonal contraction occurred late after vaccination.

Profiling relied on immunoSEQ multiplex PCR, and the TCRdb table lists in-frame clones only, not all of them. Of roughly 55,000 clones in the sample, under 80% were seen once. In the case of this clone: What it binds is unknown.

This receptor was obtained from a human donor who received a COVID-19 vaccine. The sample was CD4+ T cells from PBMCs cultured with HCoV-OC43 spike peptides, taken after COVID-19 vaccination. Subset denoted: HCoV-OC43 spike overlapping peptide pool stimulation. The V gene is TRBV12-5, the J gene TRBJ1-1; the D is unclear. The CDR3 region is CASGPSGGYTEAFF. The DNA for the CDR3 is TGTGCTAGTGGTCCCTCTGGCGGTTACACTGAAGCTTTCTTT.